A selection of T cell receptor beta chains follows, all from one sample in a study of cytomegalovirus exposure and HLA in healthy donors. Repertoires were generated with immunoSEQ multiplex PCR, while TCRdb's copy carries only in-frame clones and drops some. Among some 200,000 clones listed, more than 75% were seen once. The sequencing sample was made of PBMCs. These receptor sequences come from a woman aged 45-65 years in good health and CMV-seropositive. CDR3s leave out the opening cysteine and the closing phenylalanine or tryptophan. The size of a clone is reported for some rows only, either as once, few or many, or as a class for expanded clones.

few | TRBV10-3 | AISEQQGSRQPQH
few | TRBV6-6 | ASSPQGAREKLF
NA | TRBV6-1 | ASSISGGGSYEQY
once | TRBV19 | ASSLQGSYEQY
NA | TRBV7-2 | ASSNTGGNTGELF
once | TRBV6-4 | ASSRRDTDTQY
NA | TRBV7-9 | ASSFNRETDTQY
once | TRBV18 | ASSPGTDYGYT
NA | TRBV27 | AGSLSGNTEAF
few | TRBV4-3 | ASSQDTGNSPLH
NA | TRBV7-8 | ASSLEAGGSTDTQY
NA | TRBV5-5 | ASSSDSLPLH
once | TRBV19 | ASSIEGGQGSQPQH
NA | TRBV19 | ASNTPRVGLEDQPQH
NA | TRBV21-1 | ASSKGDRRAFEI
NA | TRBV2 | ASNQGLNTEAF
NA | TRBV18 | ASLGAGFPYEQY